These T cell receptor beta chains were read from a single sample in a study of vaccination and CD4 T cells after COVID-19. Antigens of these TCRs are unknown. TCRdb reanalysed the PCR reads using MiXCR and keeps one entry per CDR3 protein. The data contain thousands of distinct CDR3 sequences, approximately 36% of them singletons. Sequences were obtained from CD4+ T cells from blood, cultured in vitro. These TCRs come from a human donor who had recovered from COVID-19. CDR3s include the opening cysteine and the closing phenylalanine or tryptophan. The D gene is left open where the match is weak. The size of a clone is reported for some rows only, either as once, few or many, or as a class for expanded clones.

V	D	J	size	CDR3
TRBV9	-	TRBJ2-3	medium-sized	CASSVDTDRGDTQYF
TRBV6-1	-	TRBJ2-4	-	CASGTPGAKNIQYF
TRBV20-1	TRBD1	TRBJ1-2	-	CSASDRGYGYTF
TRBV7-2	-	TRBJ1-2	few	CASSLGGQGTRYGYTF
TRBV24-1	-	TRBJ1-3	-	CATKKGSGNTIYF
TRBV11-3	TRBD1	TRBJ1-1	-	CASSLGGTGRNTEAFF
TRBV24-1	TRBD1	TRBJ1-3	-	CATSGGDRSSGNTIYF
TRBV12-3/TRBV12-4	-	TRBJ1-2	few	CAILSNNTRGYTF
TRBV4-1	-	TRBJ2-3	-	CASSQDYGTALTDTQYF
TRBV24-1	-	TRBJ2-3	-	CATSDNRGTRDTQYF
TRBV25-1	-	TRBJ2-7	-	CASRTSGSYEQYF
TRBV24-1	-	TRBJ1-3	-	CAAPPGDGRNTIYF
TRBV6-1	TRBD1	TRBJ1-1	-	CATLITGGTEAFF
TRBV7-2	-	TRBJ2-3	few	CASSPGGGTDTQYF
TRBV5-5	TRBD2	TRBJ2-7	medium-sized	CASSLTSGGSYEQYF